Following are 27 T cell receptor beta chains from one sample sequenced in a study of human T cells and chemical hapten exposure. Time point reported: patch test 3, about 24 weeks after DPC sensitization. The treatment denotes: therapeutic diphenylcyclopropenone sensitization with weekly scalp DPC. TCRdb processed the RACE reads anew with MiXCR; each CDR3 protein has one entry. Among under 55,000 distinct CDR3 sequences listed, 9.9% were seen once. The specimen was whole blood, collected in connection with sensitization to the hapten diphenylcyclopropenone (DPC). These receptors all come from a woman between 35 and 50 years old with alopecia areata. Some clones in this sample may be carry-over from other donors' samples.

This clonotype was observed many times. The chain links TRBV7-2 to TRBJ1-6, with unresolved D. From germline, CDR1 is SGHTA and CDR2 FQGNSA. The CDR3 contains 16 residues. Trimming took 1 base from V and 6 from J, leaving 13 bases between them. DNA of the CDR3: TGTGCCAGCAGCTTAGACTCGGGAGGGCTTAATTCACCCCTCCACTTT. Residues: CASSLDSGGLNSPLHF.

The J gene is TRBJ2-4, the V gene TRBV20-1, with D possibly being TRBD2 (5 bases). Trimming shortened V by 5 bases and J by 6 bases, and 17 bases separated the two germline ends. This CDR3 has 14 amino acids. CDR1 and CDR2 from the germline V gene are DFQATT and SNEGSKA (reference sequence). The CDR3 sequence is CSAAPPLRGNIQYF. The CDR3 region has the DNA TGCAGTGCTGCGCCCCCCCTACGGGGAAACATTCAGTACTTC.

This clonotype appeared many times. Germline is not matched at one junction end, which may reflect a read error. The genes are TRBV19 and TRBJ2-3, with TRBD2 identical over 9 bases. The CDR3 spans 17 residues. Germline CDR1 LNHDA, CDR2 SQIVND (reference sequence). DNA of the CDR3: TGTGCCAGTAGTATAGATCCCGGAGCGGGGGGCACAGACACGCAGTATTTT. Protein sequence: CASSIDPGAGGTDTQYF.

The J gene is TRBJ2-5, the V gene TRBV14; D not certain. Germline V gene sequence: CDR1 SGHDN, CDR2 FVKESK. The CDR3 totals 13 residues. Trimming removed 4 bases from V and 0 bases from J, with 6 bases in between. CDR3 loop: CASSPGYQETQYF. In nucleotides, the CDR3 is TGTGCCAGCAGCCCGGGCTACCAAGAGACCCAGTACTTC. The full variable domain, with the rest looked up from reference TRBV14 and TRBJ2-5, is EAGVTQFPSHSVIEKGQTVTLRCDPISGHDNLYWYRRVMGKEIKFLLHFVKESKQDESGMPNNRFLAERTGGTYSTLKVQPAELEDSGVYFCASSPGYQETQYFGPGTRLLVL.

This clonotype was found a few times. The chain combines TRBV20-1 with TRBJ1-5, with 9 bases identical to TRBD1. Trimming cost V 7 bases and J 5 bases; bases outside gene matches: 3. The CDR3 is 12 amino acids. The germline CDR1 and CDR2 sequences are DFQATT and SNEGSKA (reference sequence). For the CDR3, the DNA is TGCAGTGGCCGGACAGGGGATCAGCCCCAGCATTTT. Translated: CSGRTGDQPQHF.

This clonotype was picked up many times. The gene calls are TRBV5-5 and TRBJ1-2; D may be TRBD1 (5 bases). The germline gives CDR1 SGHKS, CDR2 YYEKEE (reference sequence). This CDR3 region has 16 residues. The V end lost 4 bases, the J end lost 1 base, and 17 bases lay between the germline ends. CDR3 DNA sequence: TGTGCCAGCAGCCCACAGAGGACACCTATTAACTATGGCTACACCTTC. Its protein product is CASSPQRTPINYGYTF.

The CDR3 nucleotides are TGTGCCAGTAAGGCGGGGAGGAGCACAGATACGCAGTATTTT. It codes for CASKAGRSTDTQYF. The chain uses TRBV6-1 and TRBJ2-3, with TRBD2 as a possible D gene (6 bases). V lost 9 bases to trimming and J lost 0 bases, with 13 bases between them. CDR1 is MNHNS and CDR2 is SASEGT in the germline V gene. The CDR3 covers 14 residues.

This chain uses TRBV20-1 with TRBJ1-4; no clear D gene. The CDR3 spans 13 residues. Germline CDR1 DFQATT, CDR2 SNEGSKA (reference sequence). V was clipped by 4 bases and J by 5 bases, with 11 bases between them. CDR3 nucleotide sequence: TGCAGTGCTATTCCCAGCCTCAATGAAAAACTGTTTTTT. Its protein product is CSAIPSLNEKLFF.

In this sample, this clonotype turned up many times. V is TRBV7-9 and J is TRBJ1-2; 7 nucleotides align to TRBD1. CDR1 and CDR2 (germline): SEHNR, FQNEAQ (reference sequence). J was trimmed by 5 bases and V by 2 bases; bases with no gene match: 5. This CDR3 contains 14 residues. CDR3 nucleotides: TGTGCCAGCAGCTTACAACAGGGGACGTATGGCTACACCTTC. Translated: CASSLQQGTYGYTF.

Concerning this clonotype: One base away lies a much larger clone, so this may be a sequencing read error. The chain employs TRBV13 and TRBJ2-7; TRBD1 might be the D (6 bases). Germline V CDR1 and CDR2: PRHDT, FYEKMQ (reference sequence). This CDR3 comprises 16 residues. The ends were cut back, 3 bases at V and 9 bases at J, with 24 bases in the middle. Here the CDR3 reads CASSFSTDRTLRVQYF. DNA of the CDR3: TGTGCCAGCAGCTTTTCCACCGACAGGACCCTACGCGTGCAGTACTTC.

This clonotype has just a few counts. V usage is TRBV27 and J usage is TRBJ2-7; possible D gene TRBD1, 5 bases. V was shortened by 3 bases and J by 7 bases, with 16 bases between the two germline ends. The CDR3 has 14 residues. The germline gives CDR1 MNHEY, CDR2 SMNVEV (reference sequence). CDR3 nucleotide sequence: TGTGCCAGCAGTTTTGGTACAGGTGGTTTGGAGCAGTACTTC. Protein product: CASSFGTGGLEQYF.

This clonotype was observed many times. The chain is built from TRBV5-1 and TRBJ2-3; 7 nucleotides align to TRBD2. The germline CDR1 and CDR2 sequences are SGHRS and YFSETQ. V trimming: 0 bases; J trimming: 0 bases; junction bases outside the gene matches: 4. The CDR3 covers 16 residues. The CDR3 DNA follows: TGCGCCAGCAGCTTGGCCGGGGGGTCTAGCACAGATACGCAGTATTTT. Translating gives CASSLAGGSSTDTQYF.

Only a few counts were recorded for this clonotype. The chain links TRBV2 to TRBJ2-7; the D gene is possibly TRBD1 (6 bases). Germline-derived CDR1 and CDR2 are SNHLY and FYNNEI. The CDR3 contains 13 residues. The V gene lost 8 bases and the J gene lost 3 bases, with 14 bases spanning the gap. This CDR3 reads CASDEDSSYEQYF. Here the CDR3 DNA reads TGTGCCAGCGATGAGGACAGTAGCTACGAGCAGTACTTC.

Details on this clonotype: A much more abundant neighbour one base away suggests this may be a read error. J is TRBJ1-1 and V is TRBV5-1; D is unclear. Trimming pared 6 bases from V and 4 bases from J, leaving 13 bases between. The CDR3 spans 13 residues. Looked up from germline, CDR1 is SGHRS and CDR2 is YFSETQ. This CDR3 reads CASTWTAGTEAFF. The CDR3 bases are TGCGCCAGCACCTGGACGGCGGGCACTGAAGCTTTCTTT.

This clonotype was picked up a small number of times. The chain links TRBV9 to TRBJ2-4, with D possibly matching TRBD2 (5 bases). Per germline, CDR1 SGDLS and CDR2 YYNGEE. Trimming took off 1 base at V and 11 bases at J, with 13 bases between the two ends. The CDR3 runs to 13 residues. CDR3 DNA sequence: TGTGCCAGCAGCGTACCCCCCGAGGGCCTTCAGTACTTC. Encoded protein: CASSVPPEGLQYF.

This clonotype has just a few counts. CDR3 sequence (DNA): TGTGCCAGCAGCCAAGGGGGGGTCCAGCCCCAGCATTTT. Amino acids: CASSQGGVQPQHF. The chain couples TRBV7-9 to TRBJ1-5, with a tentative D call TRBD1 (6 bases). Germline V lookup: CDR1 SEHNR, CDR2 FQNEAQ (reference sequence). CDR3 length: 13 amino acids. Trimming cost V 5 bases and J 7 bases, with 12 bases left between them. The full variable domain, its missing parts supplied by reference TRBV7-9 and TRBJ1-5, is DTGVSQNPRHKITKRGQNVTFRCDPISEHNRLYWYRQTLGQGPEFLTYFQNEAQLEKSRLLSDRFSAERPKGSFSTLEIQRTEQGDSAMYLCASSQGGVQPQHFGDGTRLSIL.

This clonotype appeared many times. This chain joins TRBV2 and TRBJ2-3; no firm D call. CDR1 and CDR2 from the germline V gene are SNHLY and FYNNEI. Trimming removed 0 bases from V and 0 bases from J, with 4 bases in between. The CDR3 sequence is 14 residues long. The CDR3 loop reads CASSEATSTDTQYF. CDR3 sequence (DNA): TGTGCCAGCAGTGAAGCGACAAGCACAGATACGCAGTATTTT. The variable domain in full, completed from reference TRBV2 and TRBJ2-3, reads EPEVTQTPSHQVTQMGQEVILRCVPISNHLYFYWYRQILGQKVEFLVSFYNNEISEKSEIFDDQFSVERPDGSNFTLKIRSTKLEDSAMYFCASSEATSTDTQYFGPGTRLTVL.

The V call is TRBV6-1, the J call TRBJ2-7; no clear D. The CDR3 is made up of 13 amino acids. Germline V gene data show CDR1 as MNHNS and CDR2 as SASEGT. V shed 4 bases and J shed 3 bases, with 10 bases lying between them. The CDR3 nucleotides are TGTGCCAGCAGTGCCACAGCCTTCTACGAGCAGTACTTC. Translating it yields CASSATAFYEQYF.

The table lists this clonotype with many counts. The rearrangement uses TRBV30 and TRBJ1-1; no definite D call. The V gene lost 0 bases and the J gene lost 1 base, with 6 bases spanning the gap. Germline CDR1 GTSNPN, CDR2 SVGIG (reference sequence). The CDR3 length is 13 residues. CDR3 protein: CAWSVRGNTEAFF. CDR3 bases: TGTGCCTGGAGTGTACGTGGGAACACTGAAGCTTTCTTT.

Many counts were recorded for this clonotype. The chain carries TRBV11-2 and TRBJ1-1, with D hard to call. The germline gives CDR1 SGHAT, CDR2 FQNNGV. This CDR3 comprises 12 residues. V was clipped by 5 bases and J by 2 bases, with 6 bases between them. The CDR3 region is CASSPPNTEAFF. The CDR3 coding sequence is TGTGCCAGCAGCCCCCCAAACACTGAAGCTTTCTTT.

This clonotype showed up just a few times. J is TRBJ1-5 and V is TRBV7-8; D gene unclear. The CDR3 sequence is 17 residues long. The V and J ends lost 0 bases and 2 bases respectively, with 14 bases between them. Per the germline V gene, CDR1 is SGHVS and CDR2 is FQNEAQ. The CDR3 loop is CASSLAQAPKGNQPQHF. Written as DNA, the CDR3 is TGTGCCAGCAGCTTAGCGCAGGCCCCCAAGGGCAATCAGCCCCAGCATTTT. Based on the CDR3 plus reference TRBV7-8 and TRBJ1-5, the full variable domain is GAGVSQSPRYKVAKRGQDVALRCDPISGHVSLFWYQQALGQGPEFLTYFQNEAQLDKSGLPSDRFFAERPEGSVSTLKIQRTQQEDSAVYLCASSLAQAPKGNQPQHFGDGTRLSIL.

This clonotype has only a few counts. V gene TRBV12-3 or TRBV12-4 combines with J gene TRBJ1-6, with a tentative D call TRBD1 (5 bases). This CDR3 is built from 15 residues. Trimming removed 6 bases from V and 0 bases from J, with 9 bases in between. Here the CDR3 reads CASSQGSSYNSPLHF. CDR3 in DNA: TGTGCCAGCAGCCAGGGCAGCTCCTATAATTCACCCCTCCACTTT.

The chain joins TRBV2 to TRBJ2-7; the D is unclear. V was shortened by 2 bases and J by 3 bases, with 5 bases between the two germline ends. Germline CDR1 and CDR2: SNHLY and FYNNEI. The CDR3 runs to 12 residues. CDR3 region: CASSESLYEQYF. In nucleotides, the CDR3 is TGTGCCAGCAGTGAAAGCCTCTACGAGCAGTACTTC.

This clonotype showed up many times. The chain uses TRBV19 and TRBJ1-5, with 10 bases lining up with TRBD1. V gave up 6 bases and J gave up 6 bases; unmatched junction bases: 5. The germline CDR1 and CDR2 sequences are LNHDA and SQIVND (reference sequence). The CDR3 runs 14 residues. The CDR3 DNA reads TGTGCCAGTAGCCCGGACAGGGGGTTTCAGCCCCAGCATTTT. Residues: CASSPDRGFQPQHF.

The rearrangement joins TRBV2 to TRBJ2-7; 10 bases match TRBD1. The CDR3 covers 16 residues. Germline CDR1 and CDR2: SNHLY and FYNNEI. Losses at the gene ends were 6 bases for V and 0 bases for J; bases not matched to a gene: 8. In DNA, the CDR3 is TGTGCCAGCAGGCGCCAGGGACAGGGGTTCTCCTACGAGCAGTACTTC. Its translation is CASRRQGQGFSYEQYF.

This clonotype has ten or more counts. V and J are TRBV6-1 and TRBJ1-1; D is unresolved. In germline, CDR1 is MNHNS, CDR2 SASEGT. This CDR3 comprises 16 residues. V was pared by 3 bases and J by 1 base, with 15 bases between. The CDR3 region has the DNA TGTGCCAGCAGTGAGGACGGGAGGAGAGCGAACACTGAAGCTTTCTTT. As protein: CASSEDGRRANTEAFF.

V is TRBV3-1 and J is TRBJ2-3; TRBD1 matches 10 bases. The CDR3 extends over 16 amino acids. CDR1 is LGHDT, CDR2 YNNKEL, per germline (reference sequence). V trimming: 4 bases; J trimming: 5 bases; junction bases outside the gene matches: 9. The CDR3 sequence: CASSRLGQGFGDTQYF. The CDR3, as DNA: TGTGCCAGCAGCCGATTGGGACAGGGGTTCGGAGATACGCAGTATTTT.